The following is a TCR beta chain sequence with its context. The input lacks base qualities; no much larger clone sits a single base away. The treatment or condition label, as the study defines it: live attenuated yellow fever vaccine strain. PBMCs were isolated from peripheral blood using a standard Ficoll-Paque protocol. Epitope-specific CD8 T cells were sorted using a dextramer loaded with the yellow fever NS4B epitope peptide, with anti-CD3 and anti-CD8 staining. TriZol was used to extract RNA from bulk PBMCs, CD4 and CD8 fractions, and dextramer-positive and dextramer-negative fractions. The CDR3 runs 16 amino acids, cysteine and phenylalanine included. Left in the record is the CDR3 DNA by itself, 48 bases read in frame from the first base. Looking up the germline V gene yields CDR1 MGHRA and CDR2 YSYEKL. V drops 3 bases and J drops 4 bases, leaving 13 bases in between. This specimen comes from a study of T cells after yellow fever vaccination (dated by TCRdb to between 2019 and 2020). Regarding the research as a whole: Libraries from fractions with low cell numbers were prepared with the SMART-Seq v4 Ultra Low Input RNA kit. Bulk TCR alpha and beta repertoires were sequenced longitudinally to track T-cell clones before and after primary and booster YFV17D yellow fever vaccination. Two healthy male donors, one aged 18 to 30 and one aged 30 to 40 years, made up the cohort. Blood was collected at multiple timepoints before and after primary and secondary immunization, and bulk PBMC replicates and cell subsets were isolated. Study-wide conclusions, independent of this receptor: After the booster, most clones that had expanded after primary vaccination were detected again (over 95% of CD4 and under 90% of CD8), suggesting broad maintenance of memory. Computational filtering was needed because FACS-sorted repertoires could contain abundant contaminating clonotypes from the bulk population. A small share of clonotypes was detected in both CD4 and CD8 compartments, with the overlap likely arising from convergent recombination. Only a couple of donors were included in the study, so the extent to which the findings can be generalized is limited. Compared with the primary T-cell response, the secondary T-cell response was faster but weaker, reaching its peak on day 5 rather than on day 15.

TCR cDNA was synthesized by 5'RACE template switching, which introduced a universal primer site and unique molecular identifiers. Priming of cDNA synthesis was performed from both the TCR alpha and TCR beta constant segments. Two PCR steps were used to amplify libraries, with sample barcodes and sequencing adapters being added in the second step. Sequencing of libraries was performed on Illumina HiSeq 2500 (2x100 bp) or NovaSeq (2x150 bp). Per the source publication's procedure: Demultiplexing of reads and collapsing into UMI consensus sequences were performed with MIGEC, and V(D)J alignment was carried out with MiXCR. Vaccine-responding clonotypes were defined with edgeR using replicate PBMC samples, requiring FDR below 0.01 and a log2 fold change above 5 up to day 15. Each bulk clonotype was labeled CD4 or CD8 based on which sequenced repertoire, CD4 or CD8, contained the clonotype at higher abundance. NS4B-specific clonotypes were defined as those at least 10-fold enriched in dextramer-positive over dextramer-negative fractions; CD4-biased clonotypes were excluded. The public sequencing data were trimmed at Q25 with fastp and processed into clonotypes with MiXCR by TCRdb, which kept only in-frame beta chains. Rows with a matching CDR3 protein are joined into one entry that keeps the most common DNA and genes. The V and J calls and clone size come from TCRdb's table, not from the authors' own analysis. The table for this sample lists under 55,000 distinct CDR3 sequences; 6.5% to 8.5% of them were counted only once. Jointly, the top ten make up approximately 24% of the sample.

The sequence derives from a man between 18 and 29 years old who received the YFV17D yellow fever vaccine. The sample consisted of CD8+ T cells not binding an NS4B(214-222) dextramer, sorted from PBMCs, taken about 41 days after the first yellow fever vaccination. Reading the label with the study, this specimen's cell subset or site is: NS4B epitope dextramer-negative CD8 T cells. Here the chain combines TRBV4-1 and TRBJ2-6; D gene: possibly TRBD1, on 5 matching bases. The DNA reads TGCGCCAGCAGCCAGGAAGGGGAACCCGGGGCCAACGTCCTGACTTTC. The translation is CASSQEGEPGANVLTF.